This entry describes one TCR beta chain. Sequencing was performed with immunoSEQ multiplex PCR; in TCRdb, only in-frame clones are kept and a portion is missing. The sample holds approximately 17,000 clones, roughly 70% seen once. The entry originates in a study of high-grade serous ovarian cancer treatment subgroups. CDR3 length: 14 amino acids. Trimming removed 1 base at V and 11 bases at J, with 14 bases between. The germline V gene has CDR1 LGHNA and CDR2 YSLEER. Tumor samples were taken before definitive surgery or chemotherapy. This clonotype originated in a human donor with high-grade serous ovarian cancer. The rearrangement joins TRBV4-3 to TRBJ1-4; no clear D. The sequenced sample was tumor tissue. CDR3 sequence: CASSQGNGPVKLFF. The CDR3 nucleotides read TGCGCCAGCAGCCAAGGTAACGGACCTGTGAAACTGTTTTTT.